Included here is one T cell receptor (beta chain) sequence, with context. Antigen specificity is unknown. The data were obtained in a study of cytomegalovirus exposure and HLA in healthy donors. Study-wide results and limits: The study reported that TCR beta sequences accurately predicted HLA-A and HLA-B alleles in most subjects. Apparent HLA restriction characterized most CMV-associated TCR beta chains in a later analysis. Reported results showed that the classifier diagnosed cytomegalovirus status with high specificity and sensitivity.

A multiplex PCR was run with 60 Vbeta primers and 13 Jbeta primers. Data came from immunoSEQ multiplex PCR; TCRdb stores just in-frame clones and leaves some out. The table shows roughly 120,000 clones, with 65% to 75% occurring only once. CDR1 and CDR2 from the germline V gene are SNHLY and FYNNEI. The CDR3 runs to 16 residues. The V and J ends lost 6 bases and 1 base, in that order; junction bases with no gene match: 8. V usage is TRBV2 and J usage is TRBJ1-5; TRBD1 aligns across 8 bases. Input material: PBMCs. The sequence derives from a man aged 30 to 39 in good health and CMV-seropositive. The CDR3 DNA sequence: TGTGCCAGCAGCGGACAGGGCGTACGGAGCAATCAGCCCCAGCATTTT. Amino acids: CASSGQGVRSNQPQHF.